This T cell receptor (beta chain) was obtained from a study of T-cell reconstitution after alpha-beta-depleted transplantation in children. Whole-study findings and limits: At around two months after transplant, the alpha-beta T cells were reportedly derived from several hundred expanded clones that came from non-depleted graft cells. Counts and diversity of T cells one year after transplant came mostly from newly produced T cells.

This CDR3 comprises 15 residues. The V and J ends lost 8 bases and 1 base respectively, with 12 bases between them. This clonotype has ten or more counts. No antigen is known for it. Using unique molecular identifiers, the investigators prepared the TCRbeta library. TCRdb ran MiXCR on the PCR reads and lists one entry per CDR3 protein. Counted here are some 840,000 distinct CDR3 sequences, 15% to 20% occurring once; the ten biggest clones make up 5%. This chain connects TRBV12-3 or TRBV12-4 to TRBJ2-6; D perhaps matches TRBD2 (5 bases). The clonotype originates from a male patient aged 10 to 17 who had a stem cell transplant for acute lymphoblastic leukemia, so the T cells may come from the graft donor. Sequenced here: PBMCs, mostly from graft donor cells, sampled 360 days after TCRalphabeta/CD19-depleted stem cell transplant. The CDR3 here is CASGRGLSGANVLTF. The CDR3 nucleotides read TGTGCCAGCGGACGGGGTTTATCTGGGGCCAACGTCCTGACTTTC.